This T cell receptor (beta chain) originates from a study of cytomegalovirus exposure and HLA in healthy donors. Study-level findings and limits: Judged likely to be a sequencing artifact was a cluster of highly shared sequence variants. TCR beta sequences reportedly predicted most subjects' HLA-A and HLA-B alleles accurately.

Amplification used 60 Vbeta primers and 13 Jbeta primers. Assay: immunoSEQ multiplex PCR; the TCRdb copy retains only in-frame clones and omits some. This sample carries around 97,000 clones, roughly 80% of them seen once, and the ten largest clones take approximately 3.7%. Concerning this clone: Its matching antigen is unknown.

Trimming took off 5 bases at V and 2 bases at J, with 13 bases between the two ends. This CDR3 is 14 amino acids long. Germline CDR1 reads SGHTA; CDR2 reads FQGNSA. This chain connects TRBV7-2 to TRBJ2-7, with a tentative D call TRBD2 (6 bases). The clonotype was recovered from a man in his forties or fifties in good health and CMV-seropositive. The sample consisted of PBMCs. The DNA of the CDR3 is TGTGCCAGCAGCCCTTCTGTAGCGGCCTACGAGCAGTACTTC. Its translation: CASSPSVAAYEQYF. The full variable domain, rest sourced from reference TRBV7-2 and TRBJ2-7, is GAGVSQSPSNKVTEKGKDVELRCDPISGHTALYWYRQSLGQGLEFLIYFQGNSAPDKSGLPSDRFSAERTGGSVSTLTIQRTQQEDSAVYLCASSPSVAAYEQYFGPGTRLTVT.